A single sample gave rise to the 15 T cell receptor beta chains below, sequenced in a study of blood T cell repertoires in COVID-19. Sequenced by immunoSEQ multiplex PCR; TCRdb stores in-frame clones only, minus some. The data contain some 230,000 clones, about nine tenths of them singletons. The material sequenced was peripheral blood. The source of these receptors is a man aged 25-45 years who had recovered from COVID-19.

This clone was counted once. The chain combines TRBV6-5 with TRBJ1-2; a possible D gene is TRBD1 (5 bases). The V gene lost 2 bases and the J gene lost 2 bases, with 6 bases spanning the gap. CDR1 is MNHEY, CDR2 SVGAGI, per germline. The CDR3 has 13 residues. The CDR3 spells CASSYQGNYGYTF. CDR3 sequence (DNA): TGTGCCAGCAGTTACCAGGGAAACTATGGCTACACCTTC.

The chain joins TRBV6-6 to TRBJ1-4, with D uncertain. The germline V gene encodes CDR1 MNHNY and CDR2 SVGAGI (reference sequence). The CDR3 is made up of 12 amino acids. V was clipped by 4 bases and J by 4 bases, with 4 bases between them. CDR3 bases: TGTGCCAGCAGTTTGTATAATGAAAAACTGTTTTTT. It codes for CASSLYNEKLFF.

The rearrangement joins TRBV9 to TRBJ2-1, with 9 positions matching TRBD2. Germline CDR1 reads SGDLS; CDR2 reads YYNGEE. This CDR3 spans 16 amino acids. V trimming: 0 bases; J trimming: 0 bases; junction bases outside the gene matches: 1. CDR3 protein: CASSVGSGGSYNEQFF. DNA of the CDR3: TGTGCCAGCAGCGTAGGTAGCGGGGGCTCCTACAATGAGCAGTTCTTC. Using reference TRBV9 and TRBJ2-1 for the parts outside the CDR3, the full variable domain is DSGVTQTPKHLITATGQRVTLRCSPRSGDLSVYWYQQSLDQGLQFLIQYYNGEERAKGNILERFSAQQFPDLHSELNLSSLELGDSALYFCASSVGSGGSYNEQFFGPGTRLTVL.

This CDR3 reads CASSLEVRQGSVNTF. As DNA, the CDR3 is TGCGCCAGCAGCTTGGAAGTCCGACAGGGATCTGTTAACACCTTC. The chain has TRBV5-1 and TRBJ1-2, with TRBD1 identical over 7 bases. Germline lookup yields CDR1 SGHRS and CDR2 YFSETQ. The CDR3 extends over 15 amino acids. J was trimmed by 12 bases and V by 0 bases; bases with no gene match: 14.

V gene TRBV11-3 combines with J gene TRBJ2-3; D is undetermined. CDR3 size: 12 residues. The germline gives CDR1 SGHNT, CDR2 YENEEA. V lost 0 bases to trimming and J lost 7 bases, with 5 bases between them. This CDR3 is CASSLDSYTQYF. The CDR3 nucleotides read TGTGCCAGCAGCTTAGATAGCTATACGCAGTATTTT.

This clone was recorded once. The chain combines TRBV5-1 with TRBJ2-1, with 9 bases aligning to TRBD2. Germline trimming cut 2 bases from V and 8 bases from J; bases unmatched to any gene: 8. Per the germline V gene, CDR1 is SGHRS and CDR2 is YFSETQ. The CDR3 consists of 15 residues. This CDR3 reads CASSFLAGSRDEQFF. The CDR3 DNA follows: TGCGCCAGCAGCTTCCTAGCGGGGTCTCGGGATGAGCAGTTCTTC.

The gene calls are TRBV2 and TRBJ2-7, with TRBD1 as a possible D gene (5 bases). The CDR3 runs to 16 residues. V lost 6 bases, J lost 3 bases, and 21 bases lay in between. The V gene's germline CDR1 is SNHLY and CDR2 FYNNEI. In DNA, the CDR3 is TGTGCCAGCAGCCCAACCTTGGACACCCGAATCTACGAGCAGTACTTC. It yields the protein CASSPTLDTRIYEQYF.

This clone was counted only a few times. The chain uses TRBV27 and TRBJ1-2; no definite D call. CDR3 length: 13 amino acids. Germline values: CDR1 MNHEY, CDR2 SMNVEV (reference sequence). V was trimmed by 3 bases and J by 2 bases, leaving 7 bases between them. CDR3 DNA sequence: TGTGCCAGCAGTTTTAACAGAAACTATGGCTACACCTTC. Translating gives CASSFNRNYGYTF.

The J gene is TRBJ1-4, the V gene TRBV5-1; TRBD1 agrees at 10 bases. This CDR3 region has 17 residues. The J segment lost 6 bases and the V segment lost 2 bases, leaving 10 bases of the junction unmatched. The germline gives CDR1 SGHRS, CDR2 YFSETQ. In DNA form, the CDR3 reads TGCGCCAGCAGCTTCAAGCTCCGGGACAGGGGCGATGAAAAACTGTTTTTT. This encodes CASSFKLRDRGDEKLFF. The full variable domain, completed using reference TRBV5-1 and TRBJ1-4, is KAGVTQTPRYLIKTRGQQVTLSCSPISGHRSVSWYQQTPGQGLQFLFEYFSETQRNKGNFPGRFSGRQFSNSRSEMNVSTLELGDSALYLCASSFKLRDRGDEKLFFGSGTQLSVL.

The rearrangement links TRBV15 to TRBJ1-4, with D unclear. Trimming pared 0 bases from V and 7 bases from J, leaving 9 bases between. The CDR3 contains 14 residues. Germline values: CDR1 LNHNV, CDR2 YYDKDF (reference sequence). The CDR3 coding sequence is TGTGCCACCAGCAGAGATTTGGGCAGTGAAAAACTGTTTTTT. Protein product: CATSRDLGSEKLFF.

The rearrangement joins TRBV10-3 to TRBJ2-5, with TRBD2 matching over 8 bases. The CDR3 spans 11 residues. V shed 11 bases, J shed 2 bases, and the junction held 1 base outside the gene matches. Germline V lookup: CDR1 ENHRY, CDR2 SYGVKD. The CDR3 is CAGGGQETQYF. CDR3 coding DNA: TGTGCCGGCGGGGGGCAAGAGACCCAGTACTTC.

The V call is TRBV6-5, the J call TRBJ1-1; D perhaps matches TRBD1 (6 bases). The CDR3 is 15 residues long. Per the germline V gene, CDR1 is MNHEY and CDR2 is SVGAGI. The V gene lost 0 bases and the J gene lost 4 bases, with 12 bases spanning the gap. CDR3 sequence reads: CASSYSTAGVTEAFF. The CDR3, as DNA: TGTGCCAGCAGTTACTCGACGGCAGGGGTCACTGAAGCTTTCTTT.

This clone was observed a few times. The chain combines TRBV5-1 with TRBJ1-1; maybe TRBD1 (5 bases). This CDR3 contains 16 residues. CDR1 SGHRS and CDR2 YFSETQ come from the germline V gene. Trimming stripped 3 bases from V and 2 bases from J, with 17 bases between. The CDR3 loop is CASSSGDGDFNTEAFF. The DNA for the CDR3 is TGCGCCAGCAGCTCGGGGGACGGCGACTTTAACACTGAAGCTTTCTTT. Full variable domain (rest looked up from reference TRBV5-1 and TRBJ1-1): KAGVTQTPRYLIKTRGQQVTLSCSPISGHRSVSWYQQTPGQGLQFLFEYFSETQRNKGNFPGRFSGRQFSNSRSEMNVSTLELGDSALYLCASSSGDGDFNTEAFFGQGTRLTVV.

The chain's CDR3 is CASSVTVTGNQPQHF. CDR3 nucleotide sequence: TGTGCCAGCAGCGTAACAGTTACAGGCAATCAGCCCCAGCATTTT. The chain combines TRBV7-9 with TRBJ1-5; D gene ambiguous. This CDR3 region has 15 residues. Germline V CDR1 and CDR2: SEHNR, FQNEAQ (reference sequence). The V gene lost 5 bases and the J gene lost 2 bases, with 13 bases spanning the gap.

V is TRBV7-9 and J is TRBJ1-6, with 10 bases aligning to TRBD1. Germline V gives CDR1 SEHNR, CDR2 FQNEAQ (reference sequence). The CDR3 is 16 amino acids. With V trimmed by 5 bases and J by 5 bases, 6 bases remained unmatched. CDR3: CASSPWTGGHNSPLHF. The CDR3, as DNA: TGTGCCAGCAGCCCTTGGACAGGGGGGCATAATTCACCCCTCCACTTT.